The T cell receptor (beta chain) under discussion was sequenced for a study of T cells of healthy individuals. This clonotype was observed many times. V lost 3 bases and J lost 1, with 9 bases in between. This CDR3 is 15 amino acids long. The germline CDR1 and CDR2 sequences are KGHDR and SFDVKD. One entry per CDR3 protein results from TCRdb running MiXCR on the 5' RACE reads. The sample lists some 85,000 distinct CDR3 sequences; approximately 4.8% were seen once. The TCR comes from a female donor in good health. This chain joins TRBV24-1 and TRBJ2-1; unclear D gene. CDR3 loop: CATSDRRSSYNEQFF. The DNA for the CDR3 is TGTGCCACCAGTGATCGACGGTCATCCTACAATGAGCAGTTCTTC.